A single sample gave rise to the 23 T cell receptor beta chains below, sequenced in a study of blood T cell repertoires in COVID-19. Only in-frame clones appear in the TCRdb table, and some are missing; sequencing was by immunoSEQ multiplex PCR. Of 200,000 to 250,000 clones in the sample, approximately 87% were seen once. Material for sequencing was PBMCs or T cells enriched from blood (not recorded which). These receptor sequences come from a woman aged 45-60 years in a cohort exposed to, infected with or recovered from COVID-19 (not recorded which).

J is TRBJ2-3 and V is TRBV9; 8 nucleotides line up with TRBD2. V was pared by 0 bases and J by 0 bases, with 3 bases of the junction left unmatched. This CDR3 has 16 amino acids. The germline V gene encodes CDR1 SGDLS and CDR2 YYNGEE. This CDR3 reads CASSVGRGDSTDTQYF. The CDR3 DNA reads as TGTGCCAGCAGCGTAGGGCGGGGGGATAGCACAGATACGCAGTATTTT.

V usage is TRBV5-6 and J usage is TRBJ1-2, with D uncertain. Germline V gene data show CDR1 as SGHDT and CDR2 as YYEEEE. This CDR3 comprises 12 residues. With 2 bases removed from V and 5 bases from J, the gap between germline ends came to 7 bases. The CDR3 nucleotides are TGTGCCAGCAGCTTAACAGCTTATGGCTACACCTTC. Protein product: CASSLTAYGYTF.

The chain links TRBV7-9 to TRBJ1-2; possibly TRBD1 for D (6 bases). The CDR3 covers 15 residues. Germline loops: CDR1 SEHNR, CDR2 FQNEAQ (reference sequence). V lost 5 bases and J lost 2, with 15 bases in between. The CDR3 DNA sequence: TGTGCCAGCAGCCCACAGGGACGGATCAACTATGGCTACACCTTC. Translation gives CASSPQGRINYGYTF.

CDR3 loop: CASSTGTGVCGYTF. The CDR3 nucleotides are TGCGCCAGCAGTACCGGGACAGGGGTTTGTGGCTACACCTTC. This sequence joins TRBV23-1 and TRBJ1-2; 10 bases line up with TRBD1. TRBV23-1 is assigned to the ORF class and has an uncertain function. J lost 7 bases, V lost 5 bases, and 7 bases had no gene match. The CDR3 sequence is 14 residues long.

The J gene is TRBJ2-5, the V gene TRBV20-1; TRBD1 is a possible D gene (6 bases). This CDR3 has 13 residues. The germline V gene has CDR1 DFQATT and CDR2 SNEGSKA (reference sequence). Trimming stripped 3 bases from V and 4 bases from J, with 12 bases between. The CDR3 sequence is CSASRAGVETQYF. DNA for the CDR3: TGCAGTGCTAGTCGGGCAGGGGTAGAGACCCAGTACTTC.

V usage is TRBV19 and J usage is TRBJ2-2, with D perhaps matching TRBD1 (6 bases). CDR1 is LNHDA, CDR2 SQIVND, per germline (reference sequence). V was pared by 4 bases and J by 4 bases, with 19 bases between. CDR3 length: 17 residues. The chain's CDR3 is CASSKRLTGMGTGELFF. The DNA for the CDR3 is TGTGCCAGTAGTAAACGCTTAACAGGGATGGGCACCGGGGAGCTGTTTTTT.

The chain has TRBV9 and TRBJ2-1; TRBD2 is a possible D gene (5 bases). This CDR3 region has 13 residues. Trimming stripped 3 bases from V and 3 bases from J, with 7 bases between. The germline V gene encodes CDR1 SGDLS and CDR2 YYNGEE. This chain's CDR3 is CASSGELYNEQFF. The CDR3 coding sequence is TGTGCCAGCAGCGGGGAGCTCTACAATGAGCAGTTCTTC.

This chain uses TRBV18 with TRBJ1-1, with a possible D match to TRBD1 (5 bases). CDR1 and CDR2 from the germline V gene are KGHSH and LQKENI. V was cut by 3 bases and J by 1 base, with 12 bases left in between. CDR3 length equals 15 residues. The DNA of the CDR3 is TGTGCCAGCTCACCTTCGCACGACAGGAACACTGAAGCTTTCTTT. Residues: CASSPSHDRNTEAFF.

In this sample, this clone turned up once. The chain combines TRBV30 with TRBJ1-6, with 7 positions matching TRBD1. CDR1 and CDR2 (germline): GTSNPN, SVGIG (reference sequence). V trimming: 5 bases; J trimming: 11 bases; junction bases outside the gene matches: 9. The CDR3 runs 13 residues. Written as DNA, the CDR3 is TGTGCCTGGGCTAACAGGGGACCCGCACCCCTCCACTTT. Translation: CAWANRGPAPLHF.

The CDR3 protein is CASSLHRGSPEAFF. CDR3 nucleotides: TGTGCCAGCAGCTTGCACAGGGGTAGTCCTGAAGCTTTCTTT. The chain carries TRBV5-4 and TRBJ1-1; 7 bases line up with TRBD1. There are 14 residues in the CDR3. Germline CDR1 is SGHNT and CDR2 is YYREEE (reference sequence). V lost 1 base to trimming and J lost 6 bases; unmatched junction nucleotides: 6.

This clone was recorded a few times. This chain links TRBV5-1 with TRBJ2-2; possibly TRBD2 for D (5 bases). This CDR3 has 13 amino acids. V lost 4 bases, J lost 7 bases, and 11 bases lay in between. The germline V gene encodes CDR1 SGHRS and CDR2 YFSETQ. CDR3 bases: TGCGCCAGCAGCGCCACTAGGGACGGGGAGCTGTTTTTT. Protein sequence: CASSATRDGELFF.

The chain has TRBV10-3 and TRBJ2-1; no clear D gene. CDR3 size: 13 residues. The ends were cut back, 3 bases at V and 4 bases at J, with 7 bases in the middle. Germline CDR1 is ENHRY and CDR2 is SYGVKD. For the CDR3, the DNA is TGTGCCATCAGTGATGGCGGTTACAATGAGCAGTTCTTC. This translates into CAISDGGYNEQFF.

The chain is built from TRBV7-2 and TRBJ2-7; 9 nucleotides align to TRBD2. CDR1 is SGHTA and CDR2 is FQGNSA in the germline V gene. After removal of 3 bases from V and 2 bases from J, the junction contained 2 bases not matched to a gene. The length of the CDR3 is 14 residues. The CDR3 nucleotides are TGTGCCAGCAGCTTCCTAGCGGGGACCTACGAGCAGTACTTC. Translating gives CASSFLAGTYEQYF.

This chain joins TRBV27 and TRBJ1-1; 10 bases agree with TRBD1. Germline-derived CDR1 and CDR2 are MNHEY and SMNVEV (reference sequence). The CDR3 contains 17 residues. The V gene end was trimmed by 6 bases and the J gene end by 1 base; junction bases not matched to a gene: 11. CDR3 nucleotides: TGTGCCAGCAGAGACCCTGAAAGGGACAGGGGGAACACTGAAGCTTTCTTT. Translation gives CASRDPERDRGNTEAFF.

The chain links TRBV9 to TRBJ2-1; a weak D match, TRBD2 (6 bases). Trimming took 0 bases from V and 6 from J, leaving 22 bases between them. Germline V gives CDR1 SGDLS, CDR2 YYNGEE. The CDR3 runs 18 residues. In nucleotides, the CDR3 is TGTGCCAGCAGCGTAGGGGCAGTGGTATTCCGGGACTCCAATGAGCAGTTCTTC. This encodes CASSVGAVVFRDSNEQFF.

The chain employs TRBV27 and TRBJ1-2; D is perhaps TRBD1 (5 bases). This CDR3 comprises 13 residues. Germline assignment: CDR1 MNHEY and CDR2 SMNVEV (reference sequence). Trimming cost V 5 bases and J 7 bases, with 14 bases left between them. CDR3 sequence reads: CASSRPGFGGYTF. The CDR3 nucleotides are TGTGCCAGCAGTCGCCCAGGGTTTGGTGGCTACACCTTC.

Written as DNA, the CDR3 is TGTGCCCTGAGGGACAAATTTAACTATGGCTACACCTTC. Translated: CALRDKFNYGYTF. The chain couples TRBV28 to TRBJ1-2; the D gene is possibly TRBD1 (6 bases). Per the germline V gene, CDR1 is MDHEN and CDR2 is SYDVKM. Deletions cut 11 bases from V and 1 base from J, with 14 bases between. This CDR3 has 13 amino acids.

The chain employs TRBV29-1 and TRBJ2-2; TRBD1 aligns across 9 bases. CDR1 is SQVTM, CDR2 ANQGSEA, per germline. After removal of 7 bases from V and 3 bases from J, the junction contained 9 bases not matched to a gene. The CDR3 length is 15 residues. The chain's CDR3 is CSGTTGGWDTGELFF. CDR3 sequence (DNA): TGCAGCGGAACAACAGGGGGCTGGGACACCGGGGAGCTGTTTTTT.

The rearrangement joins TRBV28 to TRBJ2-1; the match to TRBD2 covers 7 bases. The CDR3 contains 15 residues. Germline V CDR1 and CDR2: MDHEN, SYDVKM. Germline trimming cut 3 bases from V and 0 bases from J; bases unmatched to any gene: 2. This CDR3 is CASSLGGFSYNEQFF. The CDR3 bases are TGTGCCAGCAGTTTGGGGGGGTTCTCCTACAATGAGCAGTTCTTC.

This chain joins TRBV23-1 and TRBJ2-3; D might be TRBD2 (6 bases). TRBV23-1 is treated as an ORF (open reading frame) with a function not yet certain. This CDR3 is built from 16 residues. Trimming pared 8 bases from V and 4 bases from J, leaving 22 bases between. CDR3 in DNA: TGCGCCAGCGCTGAAGGAGGGCCTAAAGTGGCAGATACGCAGTATTTT. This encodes CASAEGGPKVADTQYF.

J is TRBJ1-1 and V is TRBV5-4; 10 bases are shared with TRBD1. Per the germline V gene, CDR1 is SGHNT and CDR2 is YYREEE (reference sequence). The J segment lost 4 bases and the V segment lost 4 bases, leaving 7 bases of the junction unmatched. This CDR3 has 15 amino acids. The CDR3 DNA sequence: TGTGCCAGCAGCACCCTGACAGGGGGCGTCACTGAAGCTTTCTTT. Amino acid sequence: CASSTLTGGVTEAFF.

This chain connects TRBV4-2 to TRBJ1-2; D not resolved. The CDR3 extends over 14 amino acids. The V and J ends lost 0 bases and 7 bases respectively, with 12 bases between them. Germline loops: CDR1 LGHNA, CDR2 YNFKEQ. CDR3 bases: TGTGCCAGCAGCCAAGAGACCAGCGGGTCTGGCTACACCTTC. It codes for CASSQETSGSGYTF.

The DNA of the CDR3 is TGTGCCAGCAGCCTCGGACTGGCCTACGAGCAGTACTTC. Its translation: CASSLGLAYEQYF. This chain uses TRBV4-2 with TRBJ2-7, with a tentative D call TRBD2 (5 bases). Trimming removed 4 bases from V and 2 bases from J, with 9 bases in between. Looked up from germline, CDR1 is LGHNA and CDR2 is YNFKEQ. CDR3 length equals 13 residues.